This T cell receptor (beta chain) was retrieved from a study of PD-L1 blockade in urothelial cancer. TCRdb's table, derived via immunoSEQ multiplex PCR, lists solely in-frame clones and lacks some. The sample lists under 40,000 clones; approximately 80% were seen once. Germline V gene lookup returns CDR1 KGHSH and CDR2 LQKENI. Trimming left V 2 bases short and J 0 bases short, with 14 bases between. This CDR3 comprises 16 residues. The specimen was PBMCs, collected around atezolizumab (anti-PD-L1) treatment. The TCR was taken from a man aged 60 to 69 with urothelial cancer. The J gene is TRBJ2-7, the V gene TRBV18; D is undetermined. CDR3 in DNA: TGTGCCAGCTCACCAGGGCGTCCCGCTTCCTCCTACGAGCAGTACTTC. Protein: CASSPGRPASSYEQYF.